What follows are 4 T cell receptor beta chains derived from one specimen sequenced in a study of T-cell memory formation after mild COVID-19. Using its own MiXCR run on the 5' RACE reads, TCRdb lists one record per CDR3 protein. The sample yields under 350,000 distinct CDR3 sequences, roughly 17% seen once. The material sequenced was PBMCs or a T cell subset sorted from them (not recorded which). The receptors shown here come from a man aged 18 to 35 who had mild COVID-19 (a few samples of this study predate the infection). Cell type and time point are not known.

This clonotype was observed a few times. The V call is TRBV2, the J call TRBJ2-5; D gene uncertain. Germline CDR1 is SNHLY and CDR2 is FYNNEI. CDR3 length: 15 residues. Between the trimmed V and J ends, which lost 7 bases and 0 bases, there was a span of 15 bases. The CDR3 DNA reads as TGTGCCAGCAAACCTACCCGACTGCACCAAGAGACCCAGTACTTC. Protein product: CASKPTRLHQETQYF.

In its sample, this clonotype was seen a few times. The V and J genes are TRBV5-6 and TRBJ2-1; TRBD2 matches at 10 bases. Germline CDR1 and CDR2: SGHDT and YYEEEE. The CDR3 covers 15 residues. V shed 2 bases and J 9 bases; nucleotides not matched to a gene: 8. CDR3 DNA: TGTGCCAGCAGCTTAGCGGGGGGGTTCCTAAGTGAGCAGTTCTTC. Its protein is CASSLAGGFLSEQFF. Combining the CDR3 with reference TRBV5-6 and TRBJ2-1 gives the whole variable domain DAGVTQSPTHLIKTRGQQVTLRCSPKSGHDTVSWYQQALGQGPQFIFQYYEEEERQRGNFPDRFSGHQFPNYSSELNVNALLLGDSALYLCASSLAGGFLSEQFFGPGTRLTVL.

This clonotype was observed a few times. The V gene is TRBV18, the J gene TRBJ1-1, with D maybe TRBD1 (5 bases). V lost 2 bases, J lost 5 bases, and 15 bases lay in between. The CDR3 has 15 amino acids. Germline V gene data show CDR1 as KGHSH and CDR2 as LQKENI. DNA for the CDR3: TGTGCCAGCTCACCATCCGGGGCATACAGTACTGAAGCTTTCTTT. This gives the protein CASSPSGAYSTEAFF.

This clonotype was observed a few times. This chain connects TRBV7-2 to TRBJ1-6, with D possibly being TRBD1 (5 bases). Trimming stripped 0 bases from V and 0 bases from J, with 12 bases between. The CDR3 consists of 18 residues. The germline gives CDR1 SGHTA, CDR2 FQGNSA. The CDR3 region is CASSLAPQASSYNSPLHF. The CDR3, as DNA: TGTGCCAGCAGCTTAGCTCCACAGGCGAGCTCCTATAATTCACCCCTCCACTTT.